The clone carrying this TCR beta chain was seen repeatedly, ten times or more. As yet, its antigen is unknown. Per germline, CDR1 SGHDN and CDR2 FVKESK. The CDR3 is 12 amino acids. Trimming took 6 bases from V and 3 from J; bases not matched to a gene: 1. These data belong to a study of a mutant IDH1 vaccine in newly diagnosed glioma. Some clones are missing from TCRdb's copy, which holds only in-frame ones; the method was immunoSEQ multiplex PCR. The table records about 30,000 clones, over 65% of them present only once. Indicated time point: week 35, safety follow-up. Topical imiquimod was applied with each vaccine dose, which held 300 ug of mutant IDH1 20-mer peptide. Patients, over weeks 1, 3, 5, 7, 11, 15, 19 and 23, received a total of eight vaccinations.

This sample comprised PBMCs, obtained from a glioma patient whose treatment included an IDH1 peptide vaccine. The V call is TRBV14, the J call TRBJ2-7, with TRBD1 identical over 8 bases. This receptor was obtained from a man between 25 and 39 years old with glioma. The DNA for the CDR3 is TGTGCCAGCAGGGGACAGGACTACGAGCAGTACTTC. Protein sequence: CASRGQDYEQYF. Based on the CDR3 plus reference TRBV14 and TRBJ2-7, the full variable domain is EAGVTQFPSHSVIEKGQTVTLRCDPISGHDNLYWYRRVMGKEIKFLLHFVKESKQDESGMPNNRFLAERTGGTYSTLKVQPAELEDSGVYFCASRGQDYEQYFGPGTRLTVT.